The rows below give T cell receptor beta chains drawn from one sample of a study of neurological immune-mediated disorders. TCRdb re-analysed the 5' RACE reads in MiXCR, keeping a single row per CDR3 protein. The top ten clones hold 2% to 2.5% of a sample with roughly 34,000 distinct CDR3 sequences, 13% of them seen once. Material: PBMCs. The receptor source for this set is a woman aged 40-49 years in good health. Both conserved end residues are part of each CDR3. Fields, in order: clone size, V gene, J gene, D gene, CDR3 DNA, CDR3 protein. D genes are given only for firm matches. A clone size is listed for some rows: how often the clone was seen (once, few, many), or a class if it is expanded.

abundance: many
v_gene: TRBV10-3
j_gene: TRBJ2-1
d_gene: TRBD2
CDR3nt: TGTGCCATCAGCGAATTTCTAGCGGAGAACAATGAGCAGTTCTTC
CDR3aa: CAISEFLAENNEQFF

abundance: many
v_gene: TRBV10-3
j_gene: TRBJ1-2
d_gene: TRBD1
CDR3nt: TGTGCCATCAGTGCGGGACAGGGCAACTATGGCTACACCTTC
CDR3aa: CAISAGQGNYGYTF

abundance: many
v_gene: TRBV7-3
j_gene: TRBJ1-1
d_gene: -
CDR3nt: TGTGCCAGCGCTCCCAGGGAGACGAGCACTGAAGCTTTCTTT
CDR3aa: CASAPRETSTEAFF

abundance: few
v_gene: TRBV29-1
j_gene: TRBJ2-3
d_gene: TRBD2
CDR3nt: TGCAGCGCCTGGGGACTAGCGGGAGGATCAGATACGCAGTATTTT
CDR3aa: CSAWGLAGGSDTQYF

abundance: -
v_gene: TRBV12-3/TRBV12-4
j_gene: TRBJ2-1
d_gene: TRBD2
CDR3nt: TGTGCTAGGAGTCGCGGGGGCTACAATGAGCAGTTCTTC
CDR3aa: CARSRGGYNEQFF

abundance: many
v_gene: TRBV7-7
j_gene: TRBJ2-5
d_gene: -
CDR3nt: TGTGCTAGCAGTCCCCTAGGGCGAACAGAGACCCAGTACTTC
CDR3aa: CASSPLGRTETQYF

abundance: many
v_gene: TRBV4-1
j_gene: TRBJ1-6
d_gene: -
CDR3nt: TGCGCCAGCAGCCACCTGACAGGTGGAATCGATTCACCCCTCCACTTT
CDR3aa: CASSHLTGGIDSPLHF

abundance: many
v_gene: TRBV5-1
j_gene: TRBJ1-3
d_gene: TRBD1
CDR3nt: TGCGCCAGCAGCTTCGGGACAGGAGCCTCTGGAAACACCATATATTTT
CDR3aa: CASSFGTGASGNTIYF

abundance: many
v_gene: TRBV10-3
j_gene: TRBJ2-1
d_gene: -
CDR3nt: TGTGCCATCAGTGTATCAGGGGCCAATGAGCAGTTCTTC
CDR3aa: CAISVSGANEQFF

abundance: many
v_gene: TRBV5-1
j_gene: TRBJ2-3
d_gene: -
CDR3nt: TGCGCCAGCAGCCCCCGGGGAATGGCAGATACGCAGTATTTT
CDR3aa: CASSPRGMADTQYF

abundance: many
v_gene: TRBV12-3/TRBV12-4
j_gene: TRBJ1-1
d_gene: -
CDR3nt: TGTGCCAGCAGCCTGGGGGGGGAAGACACTGAAGCTTTCTTT
CDR3aa: CASSLGGEDTEAFF

abundance: -
v_gene: TRBV5-1
j_gene: TRBJ1-1
d_gene: -
CDR3nt: TGCGCCAGCCTTTTTAACGGTGAACTCACTGAAGCTTTCTTT
CDR3aa: CASLFNGELTEAFF

abundance: many
v_gene: TRBV20-1
j_gene: TRBJ2-1
d_gene: -
CDR3nt: TGCAGTGCCCACCACCCTAGGCATACTGAGCAGTTCTTC
CDR3aa: CSAHHPRHTEQFF

abundance: many
v_gene: TRBV6-1
j_gene: TRBJ1-5
d_gene: -
CDR3nt: TGTGCCAGCACCTACATTAGCAATCAGCCCCAGCATTTT
CDR3aa: CASTYISNQPQHF

abundance: many
v_gene: TRBV9
j_gene: TRBJ2-2
d_gene: TRBD1
CDR3nt: TGTGCCAGCAGCGCCGGACAGGGGAACACCGGGGAGCTGTTTTTT
CDR3aa: CASSAGQGNTGELFF

abundance: -
v_gene: TRBV5-1
j_gene: TRBJ2-7
d_gene: -
CDR3nt: TGCGCCAGCAGCTTGGATGCGACCCCCTACGAGCAGTACTTC
CDR3aa: CASSLDATPYEQYF

abundance: -
v_gene: TRBV5-1
j_gene: TRBJ2-2
d_gene: -
CDR3nt: TGCACCAGCATAGGGAACACCGGGGAGCCGTTTTTT
CDR3aa: CTSIGNTGEPFF

abundance: many
v_gene: TRBV4-3
j_gene: TRBJ2-5
d_gene: TRBD2
CDR3nt: TGCGCCAGCAGCCAAGGAAGCGGAGCGGGAAACCAAGAGACCCAGTACTTC
CDR3aa: CASSQGSGAGNQETQYF

abundance: -
v_gene: TRBV25-1
j_gene: TRBJ1-2
d_gene: -
CDR3nt: TGTGCCAGCAGGACAGAGGCTAACTATGGCTACACCTTC
CDR3aa: CASRTEANYGYTF

abundance: many
v_gene: TRBV10-2
j_gene: TRBJ1-1
d_gene: -
CDR3nt: TGCGCCAGCAGTGTGGGGGAGGGGATCAACACTGAAGCTTTCTTT
CDR3aa: CASSVGEGINTEAFF

abundance: many
v_gene: TRBV14
j_gene: TRBJ2-2
d_gene: -
CDR3nt: TGTGCCAGCAGTCTAGCGGGACAGGGGACCGGGGAGCTGTTTTTT
CDR3aa: CASSLAGQGTGELFF

abundance: -
v_gene: TRBV11-2
j_gene: TRBJ2-7
d_gene: -
CDR3nt: TGTGCCAGCAGCGACTTAGACAGCTACGAGCAGTACTTC
CDR3aa: CASSDLDSYEQYF

abundance: -
v_gene: TRBV14
j_gene: TRBJ2-5
d_gene: TRBD2
CDR3nt: TGTGCCAGCAGCCAAGTGGCTAGCGGACAAGAGACCCAGTACTTC
CDR3aa: CASSQVASGQETQYF

abundance: many
v_gene: TRBV12-3/TRBV12-4
j_gene: TRBJ1-1
d_gene: -
CDR3nt: TGTGCCAGCAGTTTTGCGGGGAGTGGGACTGAAGCTTTCTTT
CDR3aa: CASSFAGSGTEAFF

abundance: many
v_gene: TRBV12-3/TRBV12-4
j_gene: TRBJ2-1
d_gene: -
CDR3nt: TGTGCCAGCAGCCCCGGACGGGGCAACAATGAGCAGTTCTTC
CDR3aa: CASSPGRGNNEQFF

abundance: many
v_gene: TRBV7-9
j_gene: TRBJ1-4
d_gene: -
CDR3nt: TGTGCCAGCAGCCCGCTGGGCCAAACTAATGAAAAACTGTTTTTT
CDR3aa: CASSPLGQTNEKLFF

abundance: many
v_gene: TRBV6-5
j_gene: TRBJ2-7
d_gene: -
CDR3nt: TGTGCCAGCAGTTACCTCGGTGTCTACGAGCAGTACTTC
CDR3aa: CASSYLGVYEQYF

abundance: many
v_gene: TRBV29-1
j_gene: TRBJ1-6
d_gene: TRBD1
CDR3nt: TGCAGCGTTGTTCATGGCCGGGACAGGTACCGCTATAATTCACCCCTCCACTTT
CDR3aa: CSVVHGRDRYRYNSPLHF

abundance: many
v_gene: TRBV24-1
j_gene: TRBJ2-2
d_gene: TRBD2
CDR3nt: TGTGCCACCAGTGAGTTGACTAGCGGGAGTTGGACCGGGGAGCTGTTTTTT
CDR3aa: CATSELTSGSWTGELFF

abundance: -
v_gene: TRBV12-3/TRBV12-4
j_gene: TRBJ2-7
d_gene: -
CDR3nt: TGTGCTAGCTGCCCCCGGAACTCCTACGAGCAGTACTTC
CDR3aa: CASCPRNSYEQYF

abundance: many
v_gene: TRBV2
j_gene: TRBJ2-3
d_gene: -
CDR3nt: TGTGCCAGCGGACAGGGAGGGTCGGGTACGCAGTATTTT
CDR3aa: CASGQGGSGTQYF

abundance: many
v_gene: TRBV5-5
j_gene: TRBJ2-3
d_gene: -
CDR3nt: TGTGCCAGCAGCTTAAGAGGCACAGATACGCAGTATTTT
CDR3aa: CASSLRGTDTQYF

abundance: many
v_gene: TRBV19
j_gene: TRBJ1-2
d_gene: TRBD1
CDR3nt: TGTGCCAGTAGTTGGACAGGGAATGGCTACACCTTC
CDR3aa: CASSWTGNGYTF

abundance: many
v_gene: TRBV5-1
j_gene: TRBJ2-7
d_gene: -
CDR3nt: TGCGCCAGCAGCTTGGGGTACGGGAGCTACGAGCAGTACTTC
CDR3aa: CASSLGYGSYEQYF

abundance: many
v_gene: TRBV2
j_gene: TRBJ1-2
d_gene: -
CDR3nt: TGTGCCAGCAGCGAAGACGGGAGGTATGGCTACACCTTC
CDR3aa: CASSEDGRYGYTF

abundance: many
v_gene: TRBV9
j_gene: TRBJ1-2
d_gene: -
CDR3nt: TGTGCCAGCAGCGTAGATGGCGCCCGCTATGGCTACACCTTC
CDR3aa: CASSVDGARYGYTF

abundance: many
v_gene: TRBV13
j_gene: TRBJ2-1
d_gene: -
CDR3nt: TGTGCCAGCAGCGCTTCCAGGGAGCAGTTCTTC
CDR3aa: CASSASREQFF

abundance: many
v_gene: TRBV12-3/TRBV12-4
j_gene: TRBJ1-3
d_gene: -
CDR3nt: TGTGCCAGCAGCCAAATGACAGGAAACACCATATATTTT
CDR3aa: CASSQMTGNTIYF

abundance: many
v_gene: TRBV4-1
j_gene: TRBJ1-1
d_gene: -
CDR3nt: TGCGCCAGCAGCCAAGCCTTGCGTACTGAAGCTTTCTTT
CDR3aa: CASSQALRTEAFF

abundance: many
v_gene: TRBV20-1
j_gene: TRBJ2-1
d_gene: -
CDR3nt: TGCAGTGCGGGACAATCCCAGAGCTCCTACAATGAGCAGTTCTTC
CDR3aa: CSAGQSQSSYNEQFF

abundance: once
v_gene: TRBV7-2
j_gene: TRBJ2-3
d_gene: -
CDR3nt: TGTGCCAGCGGAAGGGGTCTCCAAACAGATACGCAGTATTTT
CDR3aa: CASGRGLQTDTQYF

abundance: many
v_gene: TRBV6-6
j_gene: TRBJ2-4
d_gene: -
CDR3nt: TGTGCCAGCAGTTACTCGAAGGGGGCAACTAGCGGTGATGGGTCAGCCAAAAACATTCAGTACTTC
CDR3aa: CASSYSKGATSGDGSAKNIQYF

abundance: many
v_gene: TRBV6-1
j_gene: TRBJ1-1
d_gene: TRBD1
CDR3nt: TGTGCCAGCAGTGAATGGGGACAGGGGCTGCCTTTCTTT
CDR3aa: CASSEWGQGLPFF

abundance: -
v_gene: TRBV15
j_gene: TRBJ2-3
d_gene: -
CDR3nt: TGTGCCACCAACAGAGGGGCTCACACAGATACGCAGTACTTT
CDR3aa: CATNRGAHTDTQYF

abundance: many
v_gene: TRBV12-3/TRBV12-4
j_gene: TRBJ1-2
d_gene: TRBD1
CDR3nt: TGTGCCAGCAGTCAGACAGGGCCCTATGGCTACACCTTC
CDR3aa: CASSQTGPYGYTF

abundance: many
v_gene: TRBV12-3/TRBV12-4
j_gene: TRBJ1-1
d_gene: -
CDR3nt: TGTGCCAGCAGTTTAACAGGGCGGGAGACTGAAGCTTTCTTT
CDR3aa: CASSLTGRETEAFF

abundance: many
v_gene: TRBV20-1
j_gene: TRBJ2-5
d_gene: TRBD1
CDR3nt: TGCAGTGCTAGAGATCGACAGGGGGCTGGGACCCAGTACTTC
CDR3aa: CSARDRQGAGTQYF

abundance: many
v_gene: TRBV7-9
j_gene: TRBJ2-7
d_gene: TRBD1
CDR3nt: TGTGCCAGCAGCCCGACTGTGGACAGGGGTGGCTATGAGCAGTACTTC
CDR3aa: CASSPTVDRGGYEQYF

abundance: many
v_gene: TRBV5-1
j_gene: TRBJ2-1
d_gene: -
CDR3nt: TGCGCCAGCAGCTTGGATCCCAGGCCAAATGAGCAGTTCTTC
CDR3aa: CASSLDPRPNEQFF

abundance: many
v_gene: TRBV10-3
j_gene: TRBJ1-3
d_gene: -
CDR3nt: TGTGCCATCAGTTCCGGGACGGCCCTTGGCGGCACCATATATTTT
CDR3aa: CAISSGTALGGTIYF

abundance: -
v_gene: TRBV7-9
j_gene: TRBJ2-7
d_gene: -
CDR3nt: TGTGCCAGCAGCCCGACAGTAAGAGAGCAGTACTTC
CDR3aa: CASSPTVREQYF

abundance: many
v_gene: TRBV20-1
j_gene: TRBJ2-7
d_gene: TRBD1
CDR3nt: TGCAGTGCTAGGGCCGGGACAGGGATAAACGAGCAGTACTTC
CDR3aa: CSARAGTGINEQYF

abundance: many
v_gene: TRBV6-1
j_gene: TRBJ1-1
d_gene: -
CDR3nt: TGTGCCAGCAGTGAAGTAGGGCTAAACACTGAAGCTTTCTTT
CDR3aa: CASSEVGLNTEAFF